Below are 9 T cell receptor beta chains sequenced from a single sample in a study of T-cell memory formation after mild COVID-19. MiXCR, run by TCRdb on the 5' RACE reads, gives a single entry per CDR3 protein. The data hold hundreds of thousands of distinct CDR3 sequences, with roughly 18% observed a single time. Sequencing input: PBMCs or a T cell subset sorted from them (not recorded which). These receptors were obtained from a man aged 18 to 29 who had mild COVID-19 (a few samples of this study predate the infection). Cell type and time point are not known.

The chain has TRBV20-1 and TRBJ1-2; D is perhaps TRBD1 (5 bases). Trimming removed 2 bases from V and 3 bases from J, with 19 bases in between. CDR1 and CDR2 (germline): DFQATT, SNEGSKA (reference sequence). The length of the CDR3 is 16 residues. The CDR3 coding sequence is TGCAGTGCTAGAACCCCACCGATACGGGGCTACTATGGCTACACCTTC. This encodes CSARTPPIRGYYGYTF.

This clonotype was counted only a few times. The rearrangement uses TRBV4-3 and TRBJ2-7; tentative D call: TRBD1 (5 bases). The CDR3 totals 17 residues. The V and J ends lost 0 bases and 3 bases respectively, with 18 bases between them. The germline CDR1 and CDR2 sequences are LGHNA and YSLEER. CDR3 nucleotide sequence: TGCGCCAGCAGCCAAGAAACTGGGGCGGCCCAGGGCTACGAGCAGTACTTC. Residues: CASSQETGAAQGYEQYF.

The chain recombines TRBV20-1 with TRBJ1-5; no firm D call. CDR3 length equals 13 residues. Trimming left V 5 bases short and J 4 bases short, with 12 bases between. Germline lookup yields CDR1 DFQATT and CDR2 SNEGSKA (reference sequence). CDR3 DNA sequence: TGCAGTGCTGGAAGTGGTGGGAATCAGCCCCAGCATTTT. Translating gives CSAGSGGNQPQHF.

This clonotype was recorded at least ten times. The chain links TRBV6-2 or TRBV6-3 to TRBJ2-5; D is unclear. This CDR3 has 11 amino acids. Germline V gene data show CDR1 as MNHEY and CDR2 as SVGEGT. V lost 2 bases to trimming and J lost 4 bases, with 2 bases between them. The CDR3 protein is CASSYPETQYF. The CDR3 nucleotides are TGTGCCAGCAGTTACCCAGAGACCCAGTACTTC.

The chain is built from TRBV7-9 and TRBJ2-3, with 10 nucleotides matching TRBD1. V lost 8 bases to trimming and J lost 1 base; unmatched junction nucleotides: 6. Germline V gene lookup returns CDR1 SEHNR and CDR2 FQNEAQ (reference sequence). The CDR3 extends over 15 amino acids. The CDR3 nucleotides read TGTGCCAGCCGCTCCGGGACAGGGGGCACAGATACGCAGTATTTT. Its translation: CASRSGTGGTDTQYF.

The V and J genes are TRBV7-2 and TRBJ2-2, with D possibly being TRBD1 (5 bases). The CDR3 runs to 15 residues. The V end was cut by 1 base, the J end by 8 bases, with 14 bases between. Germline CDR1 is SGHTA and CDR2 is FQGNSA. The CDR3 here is CASSLVPGSVGELFF. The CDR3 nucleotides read TGTGCCAGCAGCTTAGTTCCAGGGTCGGTTGGGGAGCTGTTTTTT.

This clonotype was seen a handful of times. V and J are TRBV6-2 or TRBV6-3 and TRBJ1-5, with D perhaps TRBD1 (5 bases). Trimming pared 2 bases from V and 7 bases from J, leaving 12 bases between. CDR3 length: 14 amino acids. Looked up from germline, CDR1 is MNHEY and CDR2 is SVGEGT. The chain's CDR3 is CASSYRRGGQPQHF. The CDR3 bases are TGTGCCAGCAGTTACAGGAGGGGCGGGCAGCCCCAGCATTTT.

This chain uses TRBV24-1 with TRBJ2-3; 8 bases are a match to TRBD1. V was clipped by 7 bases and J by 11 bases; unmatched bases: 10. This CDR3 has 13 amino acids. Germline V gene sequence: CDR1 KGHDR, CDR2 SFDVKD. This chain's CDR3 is CATSGQGFGVQYF. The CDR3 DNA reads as TGTGCCACCAGCGGACAGGGTTTCGGGGTGCAGTATTTT.

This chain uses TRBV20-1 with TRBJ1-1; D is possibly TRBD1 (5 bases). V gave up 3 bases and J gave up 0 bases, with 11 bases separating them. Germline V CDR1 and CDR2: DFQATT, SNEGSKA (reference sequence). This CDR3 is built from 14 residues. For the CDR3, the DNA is TGCAGTGCTAGCCGGGCAGGGATGAACACTGAAGCTTTCTTT. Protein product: CSASRAGMNTEAFF.